These 18 T cell receptor beta chains share one sample of origin, sequenced in a study of monozygotic twins with inflammatory bowel disease. TCRdb re-called the 5' RACE reads, yielding one record per CDR3 amino acid sequence without DNA. The record lists 200,000 to 250,000 distinct CDR3 sequences, of which the ten most abundant hold 1.6%. Sequenced input: blood. Every receptor here comes from a human donor with ulcerative colitis or Crohn's disease, or a healthy co-twin of an affected twin (not recorded which).

The genes are TRBV12-3 or TRBV12-4 and TRBJ1-5. The CDR3 runs 15 residues. The CDR3 sequence: CASSLSTPSNQPQHF.

CDR3 in amino acids: CASSKAGNYGYTF. V gene TRBV19 combines with J gene TRBJ1-2; TCRdb names TRBD1, which stays unverified in the absence of DNA. This CDR3 contains 13 residues. Germline values: CDR1 LNHDA, CDR2 SQIVND (reference sequence).

CDR3 amino acids: CSARKGLDTEAFF. The rearrangement joins TRBV20-1 to TRBJ1-1; TCRdb indicates TRBD1, and absent DNA this call remains unverified. Germline V gene data show CDR1 as DFQATT and CDR2 as SNEGSKA (reference sequence). The CDR3 sequence is 13 residues long.

The rearrangement joins TRBV5-1 to TRBJ2-2. The CDR3 is 13 residues long. Germline CDR1 SGHRS, CDR2 YFSETQ. CDR3: CASSSEHTGELFF.

The chain links TRBV7-9 to TRBJ1-1. Germline V gives CDR1 SEHNR, CDR2 FQNEAQ (reference sequence). This CDR3 is built from 13 residues. CDR3 protein: CASSRQENTEAFF.

The chain is built from TRBV20-1 and TRBJ2-5; no DNA is available, so the TRBD1 call from TCRdb remains unchecked. CDR1 and CDR2 (germline): DFQATT, SNEGSKA (reference sequence). CDR3 length: 13 residues. The CDR3 spells CSARAGVTETQYF.

CDR3 sequence reads: CSAYSAGNIQYF. This chain uses TRBV20-1 with TRBJ2-4; TCRdb's assignment of TRBD2 cannot be checked, as there is no DNA. The CDR3 spans 12 residues. Per the germline V gene, CDR1 is DFQATT and CDR2 is SNEGSKA (reference sequence).

The J gene is TRBJ2-7, the V gene TRBV20-1. Germline values: CDR1 DFQATT, CDR2 SNEGSKA (reference sequence). This CDR3 has 13 amino acids. The CDR3 here is CSARRNDFYEQYF.

This chain connects TRBV5-1 to TRBJ1-6. This CDR3 has 15 amino acids. Germline V gene lookup returns CDR1 SGHRS and CDR2 YFSETQ. The CDR3: CASRPVSAEGSPLHF.

V and J are TRBV25-1 and TRBJ1-4. CDR3 length equals 16 residues. Looked up from germline, CDR1 is MGHDK and CDR2 is SYGVNS. CDR3 protein: CASSEKATRLNEKLFF.

This chain uses TRBV10-3 with TRBJ1-6. The CDR3 has 13 amino acids. Per the germline V gene, CDR1 is ENHRY and CDR2 is SYGVKD. CDR3 amino acids: CAISPDNMVGFHF.

This chain connects TRBV10-3 to TRBJ2-2; TCRdb calls TRBD2, which cannot be checked without DNA. Germline CDR1 ENHRY, CDR2 SYGVKD. The length of the CDR3 is 16 residues. This CDR3 is CAISERSSVDTGELFF.

V usage is TRBV5-1 and J usage is TRBJ2-2. The CDR3 contains 13 residues. Germline V gives CDR1 SGHRS, CDR2 YFSETQ. The CDR3 region is CASSLLVTVELFF.

The gene calls are TRBV5-1 and TRBJ2-7. Germline CDR1 and CDR2: SGHRS and YFSETQ. This CDR3 spans 15 amino acids. CDR3 amino acids: CASSDPIGTSYEQYF.

V gene TRBV11-2 combines with J gene TRBJ2-3; without DNA, the TCRdb call of TRBD1 cannot be checked. Germline-derived CDR1 and CDR2 are SGHAT and FQNNGV. The length of the CDR3 is 15 residues. The CDR3 protein is CASSLGEGETDTQYF.

This chain joins TRBV3-1 and TRBJ1-1. Per the germline V gene, CDR1 is LGHDT and CDR2 is YNNKEL (reference sequence). This CDR3 is built from 14 residues. The CDR3 loop is CASSHRPANTEAFF.

The chain combines TRBV7-2 with TRBJ1-3; TCRdb proposes TRBD1, but this gene call is untestable without DNA. CDR3 length equals 16 residues. Germline V gene sequence: CDR1 SGHTA, CDR2 FQGNSA. The CDR3 spells CASSLGGDRAGNTIYF.

The V call is TRBV14, the J call TRBJ1-1; there is no DNA to check the TCRdb D call of TRBD1. CDR3 length: 19 residues. Germline lookup yields CDR1 SGHDN and CDR2 FVKESK. The CDR3 loop is CASSQDFRRQGKGYTEAFF.